This entry lists 26 T cell receptor beta chains sequenced from one sample in a study of cytomegalovirus exposure and HLA in healthy donors. PCR primers comprised 60 Vbeta and 13 Jbeta primers. TCRdb's table, derived via immunoSEQ multiplex PCR, lists solely in-frame clones and lacks some. The sample contains about 110,000 clones, roughly 79% of which appear only once. The sample was PBMCs. These receptor sequences come from a man in his forties in good health and CMV-seronegative.

The rearrangement links TRBV5-1 to TRBJ1-4; weak D call: TRBD1 (5 bases). This CDR3 is built from 15 residues. Germline values: CDR1 SGHRS, CDR2 YFSETQ. V dropped 1 base and J dropped 5 bases, with 12 bases sitting between them. The DNA for the CDR3 is TGCGCCAGCAGCTTGTGGCAGGCAGGGAATGAAAAACTGTTTTTT. Protein sequence: CASSLWQAGNEKLFF.

The chain combines TRBV6-5 with TRBJ2-2; 11 nucleotides line up with TRBD1. V lost 2 bases and J lost 6; bases outside the gene matches: 5. From germline, CDR1 is MNHEY and CDR2 SVGAGI. The CDR3 is 16 amino acids. CDR3 residues: CASSYVGDRGSGELFF. The CDR3 DNA follows: TGTGCCAGCAGTTACGTGGGGGACAGGGGGTCCGGGGAGCTGTTTTTT.

This clone was seen once. J is TRBJ2-2 and V is TRBV6-5; tentatively, D is TRBD2 (6 bases). The CDR3 covers 14 residues. Trimming stripped 7 bases from V and 4 bases from J, with 13 bases between. Germline V CDR1 and CDR2: MNHEY, SVGAGI. The CDR3: CASTPGGITGELFF. The CDR3 nucleotides are TGTGCCAGCACCCCCGGGGGTATCACCGGGGAGCTGTTTTTT.

The rearrangement uses TRBV30 and TRBJ1-3, with D possibly being TRBD1 (5 bases). The CDR3 spans 14 residues. V lost 0 bases and J lost 4, with 10 bases in between. The germline V gene encodes CDR1 GTSNPN and CDR2 SVGIG (reference sequence). The CDR3 region is CAWSVLGPGNTIYF. In nucleotides, the CDR3 is TGTGCCTGGAGTGTATTGGGGCCCGGAAACACCATATATTTT.

The rearrangement joins TRBV6-1 to TRBJ1-1; D not resolved. There are 14 residues in the CDR3. Germline CDR1 reads MNHNS; CDR2 reads SASEGT. Between the trimmed V and J ends, which lost 1 base and 0 bases, there was a span of 6 bases. The CDR3 DNA reads TGTGCCAGCAGTGAAGAACAGCTGAACACTGAAGCTTTCTTT. This translates into CASSEEQLNTEAFF.

The chain is built from TRBV19 and TRBJ1-5; 11 nucleotides agree with TRBD1. CDR1 and CDR2 from the germline V gene are LNHDA and SQIVND (reference sequence). CDR3 length equals 19 residues. V shed 4 bases and J 0 bases; nucleotides not matched to a gene: 11. The CDR3 nucleotides read TGTGCCAGTAGTACCACCGGGACAGGGGGGGACTTTAGCAATCAGCCCCAGCATTTT. Translating it yields CASSTTGTGGDFSNQPQHF.

J is TRBJ2-5 and V is TRBV7-9; 7 bases fit TRBD2. CDR1 is SEHNR, CDR2 FQNEAQ, per germline (reference sequence). V trimming: 4 bases; J trimming: 2 bases; junction bases outside the gene matches: 7. The CDR3 has 15 residues. The CDR3 sequence is CASSSSGLIQETQYF. The CDR3 nucleotides read TGTGCCAGCAGCTCCTCGGGACTAATACAAGAGACCCAGTACTTC. Combining the CDR3 with reference TRBV7-9 and TRBJ2-5 gives the whole variable domain DTGVSQNPRHKITKRGQNVTFRCDPISEHNRLYWYRQTLGQGPEFLTYFQNEAQLEKSRLLSDRFSAERPKGSFSTLEIQRTEQGDSAMYLCASSSSGLIQETQYFGPGTRLLVL.

This rearrangement joins TRBV28 to TRBJ1-1; 7 bases agree with TRBD1. Germline trimming cut 6 bases from V and 6 bases from J; bases unmatched to any gene: 13. Per the germline V gene, CDR1 is MDHEN and CDR2 is SYDVKM. The CDR3 length is 15 residues. The CDR3 sequence is CASSRGGAGGPEAFF. The CDR3 DNA follows: TGTGCCAGCAGCCGCGGTGGGGCAGGGGGGCCTGAAGCTTTCTTT.

This clone showed up just once. The V call is TRBV5-4, the J call TRBJ2-7; the D gene is possibly TRBD2 (6 bases). V was pared by 3 bases and J by 2 bases, with 9 bases between. CDR1 SGHNT and CDR2 YYREEE come from the germline V gene (reference sequence). The CDR3 is 13 amino acids. The DNA for the CDR3 is TGTGCCAGCAGCTACGGGGGAACCTACGAGCAGTACTTC. It encodes CASSYGGTYEQYF.

The chain couples TRBV7-2 to TRBJ2-3; D perhaps matches TRBD1 (7 bases). The germline V and J ends were trimmed by 2 bases and 4 bases, with 16 bases remaining between them. Germline V lookup: CDR1 SGHTA, CDR2 FQGNSA. CDR3 length equals 16 residues. For the CDR3, the DNA is TGTGCCAGCAGCTTACAGCCAGGGGGGATGGCAGATACGCAGTATTTT. Translating gives CASSLQPGGMADTQYF.

The chain has TRBV4-1 and TRBJ1-5; TRBD1 matches at 12 bases. This CDR3 spans 16 amino acids. Germline assignment: CDR1 MGHRA and CDR2 YSYEKL. V shed 2 bases, J shed 6 bases, and the junction held 5 bases outside the gene matches. For the CDR3, the DNA is TGCGCCAGCAGCCAAACGGGACAGGGGGCTAGTCAGCCCCAGCATTTT. Protein sequence: CASSQTGQGASQPQHF.

This sequence joins TRBV6-4 and TRBJ2-3, with no clear D. Germline V lookup: CDR1 MRHNA, CDR2 SNTAGT. Trimming took 5 bases from V and 0 from J, leaving 12 bases between them. The CDR3 extends over 15 amino acids. The CDR3: CASSKFPTSTDTQYF. CDR3 sequence (DNA): TGTGCCAGCAGTAAGTTCCCAACTAGCACAGATACGCAGTATTTT.

V is TRBV10-2 and J is TRBJ1-5, with 7 bases matching TRBD1. Looked up from germline, CDR1 is WSHSY and CDR2 is SAAADI. Trimming cost V 8 bases and J 5 bases; bases outside gene matches: 6. CDR3 length: 13 residues. CDR3 region: CASQGQTHQPQHF. The DNA of the CDR3 is TGCGCCAGCCAGGGACAGACTCATCAGCCCCAGCATTTT.

Turning to this clone: This sample includes further DNA sequences coding for the same CDR3. This chain links TRBV5-6 with TRBJ2-7; TRBD1 is a possible D gene (5 bases). From germline, CDR1 is SGHDT and CDR2 YYEEEE. V lost 4 bases and J 4 bases, leaving 21 bases between the germline ends. This CDR3 is 16 amino acids long. The CDR3 DNA reads TGTGCCAGCAGCCCCCGTGAACTTCAACAGGTGTACGAGCAGTACTTC. Its protein is CASSPRELQQVYEQYF. Looking up the rest from reference TRBV5-6 and TRBJ2-7 gives the full variable domain: DAGVTQSPTHLIKTRGQQVTLRCSPKSGHDTVSWYQQALGQGPQFIFQYYEEEERQRGNFPDRFSGHQFPNYSSELNVNALLLGDSALYLCASSPRELQQVYEQYFGPGTRLTVT.

This rearrangement joins TRBV5-4 to TRBJ2-6; maybe TRBD1 (5 bases). The CDR3 consists of 17 residues. V gave up 1 base and J gave up 0 bases, with 11 bases separating them. The germline V gene encodes CDR1 SGHNT and CDR2 YYREEE (reference sequence). The CDR3 reads CASSLTGAISGANVLTF. The CDR3 DNA follows: TGTGCCAGCAGCTTGACAGGAGCAATCTCTGGGGCCAACGTCCTGACTTTC.

This rearrangement joins TRBV30 to TRBJ1-2; TRBD1 might be the D (5 bases). The germline gives CDR1 GTSNPN, CDR2 SVGIG (reference sequence). CDR3 length: 13 residues. Trimming removed 2 bases from V and 9 bases from J, with 16 bases in between. The DNA of the CDR3 is TGTGCCTGGAGTCTTGACAGAGCCGACCGCTACACCTTC. Its translation is CAWSLDRADRYTF.

This chain joins TRBV5-6 and TRBJ2-7; D perhaps matches TRBD1 (6 bases). The CDR3 loop spans 15 amino acids. The V and J ends lost 2 bases and 0 bases respectively, with 12 bases between them. Germline values: CDR1 SGHDT, CDR2 YYEEEE. The CDR3 bases are TGTGCCAGCAGCTTCAGGGGTTACCGCTCCTACGAGCAGTACTTC. It yields the protein CASSFRGYRSYEQYF.

The rearrangement uses TRBV27 and TRBJ2-1, with 9 nucleotides matching TRBD1. CDR1 is MNHEY, CDR2 SMNVEV, per germline (reference sequence). The CDR3 totals 15 residues. The V gene end was trimmed by 3 bases and the J gene end by 4 bases; junction bases not matched to a gene: 4. CDR3 sequence reads: CASSFEGQGYNEQFF. CDR3 nucleotide sequence: TGTGCCAGCAGTTTCGAGGGACAGGGATACAATGAGCAGTTCTTC.

The chain carries TRBV6-5 and TRBJ2-5; 7 positions match TRBD1. The germline CDR1 and CDR2 sequences are MNHEY and SVGAGI. This CDR3 is 14 amino acids long. V shed 2 bases and J 5 bases; nucleotides not matched to a gene: 5. In DNA, the CDR3 is TGTGCCAGCAGTTACCGCCACAGGGGTGAGACCCAGTACTTC. Translation: CASSYRHRGETQYF.

This clone was seen a handful of times. The chain couples TRBV7-9 to TRBJ2-7; 10 bases match TRBD1. The trim removed 1 base at V and 3 bases at J, leaving 6 bases unmatched. CDR3 length: 16 amino acids. The germline V gene has CDR1 SEHNR and CDR2 FQNEAQ (reference sequence). CDR3 region: CASSLEGRTGGYEQYF. In DNA, the CDR3 is TGTGCCAGCAGCTTAGAAGGTCGGACAGGGGGCTACGAGCAGTACTTC.

The chain combines TRBV7-8 with TRBJ2-7, with TRBD1 matching 11 bases. The CDR3 contains 14 residues. Germline-derived CDR1 and CDR2 are SGHVS and FQNEAQ. V lost 4 bases and J lost 7; bases outside the gene matches: 6. CDR3 bases: TGTGCCAGCAGCTGGACAGGGGGCGTTTGGGAGCAGTACTTC. Translated: CASSWTGGVWEQYF.

V gene TRBV5-4 combines with J gene TRBJ2-7, with 13 bases lining up with TRBD2. Germline CDR1 is SGHNT and CDR2 is YYREEE (reference sequence). The CDR3 loop spans 15 amino acids. V shed 0 bases, J shed 5 bases, and the junction held 2 bases outside the gene matches. The CDR3 reads CASSLELAGGHEQYF. The CDR3 nucleotides read TGTGCCAGCAGCTTGGAACTAGCGGGAGGGCACGAGCAGTACTTC.

V and J are TRBV28 and TRBJ2-5; the match to TRBD2 covers 11 bases. CDR1 MDHEN and CDR2 SYDVKM come from the germline V gene. Trimming cost V 1 base and J 3 bases; bases outside gene matches: 4. The CDR3 is 16 residues long. In DNA, the CDR3 is TGTGCCAGCAGTTTATCGGTAGCGGGGGGGAAAGAGACCCAGTACTTC. Translating gives CASSLSVAGGKETQYF.

CDR3 sequence reads: CASSYGLAGGWEQYF. CDR3 sequence (DNA): TGTGCCAGCAGCTACGGACTAGCGGGAGGATGGGAGCAGTACTTC. The gene calls are TRBV7-6 and TRBJ2-7; the match to TRBD2 covers 14 bases. Germline-derived CDR1 and CDR2 are SGHVS and FNYEAQ. The V gene end was trimmed by 4 bases and the J gene end by 7 bases; junction bases not matched to a gene: 6. This CDR3 comprises 15 residues. The full variable domain, its missing parts supplied by reference TRBV7-6 and TRBJ2-7, is GAGVSQSPRYKVTKRGQDVALRCDPISGHVSLYWYRQALGQGPEFLTYFNYEAQQDKSGLPNDRFSAERPEGSISTLTIQRTEQRDSAMYRCASSYGLAGGWEQYFGPGTRLTVT.

The rearrangement joins TRBV6-6 to TRBJ1-2; D is possibly TRBD1 (6 bases). Trimming pared 0 bases from V and 7 bases from J, leaving 12 bases between. Germline-derived CDR1 and CDR2 are MNHNY and SVGAGI (reference sequence). This CDR3 has 14 amino acids. CDR3 region: CASSYSQGRRGYTF. The CDR3 DNA sequence: TGTGCCAGCAGTTACTCACAGGGTAGGCGTGGCTACACCTTC.

This chain links TRBV28 with TRBJ2-3, with D maybe TRBD1 (5 bases). V lost 5 bases and J lost 3, with 12 bases in between. This CDR3 has 14 residues. Per the germline V gene, CDR1 is MDHEN and CDR2 is SYDVKM. The CDR3 bases are TGTGCCAGCAGTCTGGGGCAGCCAACAGATACGCAGTATTTT. Protein sequence: CASSLGQPTDTQYF.